The present entry profiles one T cell receptor (beta chain) with its context. The library labeled individual cDNA molecules by adding unique molecular identifiers to them. TCRdb re-called the RACE reads through MiXCR, storing one row per CDR3 protein. The sample includes around 42,000 distinct CDR3 sequences, around 11% of them seen just once. This entry belongs to a study of human T cells and chemical hapten exposure. V shed 2 bases, J shed 2 bases, and the junction held 2 bases outside the gene matches. Germline values: CDR1 SGDLS, CDR2 YYNGEE. CDR3 size: 15 residues. Time point specified: pre-sensitization, week 0. Specified treatment: therapeutic diphenylcyclopropenone sensitization with weekly scalp DPC.

The source is a woman in her 30s with alopecia areata. Some clones in this sample may be carry-over from other donors' samples. The source material was whole blood, sampled in connection with sensitization to the hapten diphenylcyclopropenone (DPC). The chain combines TRBV9 with TRBJ2-3; 10 bases line up with TRBD2. CDR3 in DNA: TGTGCCAGCAGCGTCGGACTAGCGGACACAGATACGCAGTATTTT. This sequence encodes CASSVGLADTDTQYF.